This T cell receptor beta chain was recovered during a study of control samples from healthy donors and cancer patients. Assay: immunoSEQ multiplex PCR; the TCRdb copy retains only in-frame clones and omits some. The data contain about 270,000 clones, around 79% of them singletons. Germline CDR1 SGHVS, CDR2 FQNEAQ. The ends were cut back, 4 bases at V and 10 bases at J, with 14 bases in the middle. The CDR3 runs 14 residues. The sample was PBMCs. The chain has TRBV7-8 and TRBJ1-6; D is unresolved. The receptor comes from an older woman with lung cancer. In nucleotides, the CDR3 is TGTGCCAGCAGCTCTGACCCAGGACGGTCACCCCTCCACTTT. Translation gives CASSSDPGRSPLHF.